This TCR beta chain was sequenced for a study of T cells expressing NK-cell markers. This CDR3 has 16 amino acids. CDR1 is KGHSH and CDR2 is LQKENI in the germline V gene. UMIs accompanied the 5'RACE template switching by which TCR beta cDNA was made. TCRdb reworked the 5' RACE reads into one entry per CDR3 protein, no DNA. Found here are almost 450,000 distinct CDR3 sequences; the top ten clones hold approximately 6.8%. The sample comprised blood T cells: a sorted CD56 or NKG2C T cell subset, CD4+ or CD8+ T cells, or bulk PBMC T cells (not recorded which). The sequence was obtained from a woman aged 18-70 years in good health. The V gene is TRBV18, the J gene TRBJ2-4; the D call from TCRdb, TRBD1, cannot be confirmed without DNA. This chain's CDR3 is CASSPGTFGSKNIQYF.